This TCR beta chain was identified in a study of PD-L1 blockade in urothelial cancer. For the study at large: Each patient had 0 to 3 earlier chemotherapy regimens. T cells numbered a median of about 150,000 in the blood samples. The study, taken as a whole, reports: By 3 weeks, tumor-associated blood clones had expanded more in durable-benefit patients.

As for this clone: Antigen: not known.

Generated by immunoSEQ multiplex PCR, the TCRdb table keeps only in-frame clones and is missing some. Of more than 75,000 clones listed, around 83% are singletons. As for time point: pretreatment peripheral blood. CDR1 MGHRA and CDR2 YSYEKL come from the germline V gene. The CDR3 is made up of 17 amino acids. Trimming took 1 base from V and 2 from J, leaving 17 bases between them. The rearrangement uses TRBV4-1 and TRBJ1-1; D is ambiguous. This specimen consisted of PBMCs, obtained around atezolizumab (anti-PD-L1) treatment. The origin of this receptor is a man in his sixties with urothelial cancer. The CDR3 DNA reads TGCGCCAGCAGCCAAGGGGCCCCTCCCGGCCCAAACACTGAAGCTTTCTTT. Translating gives CASSQGAPPGPNTEAFF.